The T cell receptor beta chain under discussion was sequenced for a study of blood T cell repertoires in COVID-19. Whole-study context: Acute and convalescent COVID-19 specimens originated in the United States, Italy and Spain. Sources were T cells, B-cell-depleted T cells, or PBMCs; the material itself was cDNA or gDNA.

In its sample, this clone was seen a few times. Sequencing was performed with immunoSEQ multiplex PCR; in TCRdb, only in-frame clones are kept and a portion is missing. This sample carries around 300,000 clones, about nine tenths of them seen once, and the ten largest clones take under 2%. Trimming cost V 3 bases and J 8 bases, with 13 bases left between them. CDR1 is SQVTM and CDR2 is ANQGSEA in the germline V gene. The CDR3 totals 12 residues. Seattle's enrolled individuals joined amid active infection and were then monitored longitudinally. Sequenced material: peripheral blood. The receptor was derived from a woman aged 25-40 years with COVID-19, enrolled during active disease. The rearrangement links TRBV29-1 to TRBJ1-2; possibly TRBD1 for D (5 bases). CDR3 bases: TGCAGCGTTGAGCTGGGGCGCGGAGGCTACACCTTC. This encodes CSVELGRGGYTF.